This T cell receptor beta chain is from a study of cytomegalovirus exposure and HLA in healthy donors. The study's findings and limits: Among TCR beta chains, those listed as cytomegalovirus-associated numbered over 150.

Of note for this clone: Its target is not known. One junction end disagrees with the germline gene, perhaps due to a read error.

In the PCR, 60 Vbeta and 13 Jbeta primers were used. The table came from immunoSEQ multiplex PCR; TCRdb's copy has only in-frame clones and leaves some out. The sample holds about 160,000 clones, roughly 81% seen once. This CDR3 region has 15 residues. The V gene's germline CDR1 is ENHRY and CDR2 SYGVKD. The source of this sequence is a man in his late teens or twenties in good health and CMV-seropositive. Sequencing input: PBMCs. The rearrangement joins TRBV10-3 to TRBJ2-4, with TRBD1 as a possible D gene (6 bases). The CDR3 reads CAISETGTAKNSQYF. As DNA, the CDR3 is TGTGCCATCAGTGAAACAGGGACGGCCAAAAACAGTCAGTACTTC.